These 6 T cell receptor beta chains share one sample of origin, sequenced in a study of CD8 T cells in Susac syndrome. The RNA input was about 0.5 to 1 ug, and it was reverse transcribed with random hexamers. TCRdb itself ran the immunoSEQ multiplex PCR reads through MiXCR, one entry per CDR3 protein. In the table there are roughly 200,000 distinct CDR3 sequences, approximately 94% of which are singletons. Sequencing was carried out using CD4+ T cells from PBMCs. These receptors were taken from a human donor in good health.

The rearrangement joins TRBV11-3 to TRBJ2-2; D unclear. Trimming removed 5 bases at V and 9 bases at J, with 10 bases between. The germline V gene encodes CDR1 SGHNT and CDR2 YENEEA. This CDR3 spans 12 amino acids. CDR3: CASSPNDRELFF. CDR3 DNA: TGTGCCAGCAGCCCCAATGACCGGGAGCTGTTTTTT.

The CDR3 sequence is CASTTRQGAQPQHF. CDR3 in DNA: TGTGCCAGCACCACCCGGCAGGGAGCTCAGCCCCAGCATTTT. V usage is TRBV6-1 and J usage is TRBJ1-5; a weak D match, TRBD1 (5 bases). V was trimmed by 7 bases and J by 6 bases, leaving 16 bases between them. Germline values: CDR1 MNHNS, CDR2 SASEGT. The CDR3 is 14 amino acids.

V is TRBV27 and J is TRBJ2-2, with 10 nucleotides matching TRBD1. The CDR3 extends over 17 amino acids. Germline assignment: CDR1 MNHEY and CDR2 SMNVEV (reference sequence). Trimming took 3 bases from V and 5 from J; bases not matched to a gene: 9. The CDR3: CASSFPRGQGRTGELFF. The CDR3 DNA reads TGTGCCAGCAGTTTCCCTAGGGGACAGGGGAGGACCGGGGAGCTGTTTTTT.

This clonotype appeared a few times. The J gene is TRBJ2-5, the V gene TRBV11-2, with 8 bases lining up with TRBD2. The CDR3 runs to 15 residues. Trimming at V came to 2 bases and at J to 5 bases, leaving 7 bases not matched to a gene. Germline-derived CDR1 and CDR2 are SGHAT and FQNNGV. CDR3 region: CASSLTTGGLETQYF. The CDR3 DNA is TGTGCCAGCAGCTTAACCACGGGAGGGTTGGAGACCCAGTACTTC. The full variable domain, rest sourced from reference TRBV11-2 and TRBJ2-5, is EAGVAQSPRYKIIEKRQSVAFWCNPISGHATLYWYQQILGQGPKLLIQFQNNGVVDDSQLPKDRFSAERLKGVDSTLKIQPAKLEDSAVYLCASSLTTGGLETQYFGPGTRLLVL.

J is TRBJ2-5 and V is TRBV12-3 or TRBV12-4; 7 bases match TRBD2. V shed 3 bases and J 5 bases; nucleotides not matched to a gene: 0. The CDR3 loop spans 12 amino acids. The CDR3, as DNA: TGTGCCAGCAGTTTCGGGGGGGAGACCCAGTACTTC. This translates into CASSFGGETQYF.

The V call is TRBV29-1, the J call TRBJ2-1; D not resolved. The CDR3 has 11 residues. V was clipped by 0 bases and J by 10 bases, with 7 bases between them. Per germline, CDR1 SQVTM and CDR2 ANQGSEA. Here the CDR3 DNA reads TGCAGCGTTGAAGATCGGAGAGAGCAGTTCTTC. This translates into CSVEDRREQFF.